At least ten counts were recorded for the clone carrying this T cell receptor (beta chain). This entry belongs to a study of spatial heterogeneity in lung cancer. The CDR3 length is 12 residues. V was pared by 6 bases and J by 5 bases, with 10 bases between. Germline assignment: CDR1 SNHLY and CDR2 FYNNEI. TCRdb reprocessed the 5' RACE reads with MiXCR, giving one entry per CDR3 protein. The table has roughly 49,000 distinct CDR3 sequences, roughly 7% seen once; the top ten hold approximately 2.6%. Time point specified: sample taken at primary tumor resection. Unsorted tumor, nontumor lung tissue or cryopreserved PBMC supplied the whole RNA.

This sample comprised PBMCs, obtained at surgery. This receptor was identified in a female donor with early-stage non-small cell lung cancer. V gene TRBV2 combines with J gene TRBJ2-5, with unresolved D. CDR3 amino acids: CASRTVGETQYF. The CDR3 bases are TGTGCCAGCAGAACAGTCGGGGAGACCCAGTACTTC. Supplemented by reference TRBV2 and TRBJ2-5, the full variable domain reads EPEVTQTPSHQVTQMGQEVILRCVPISNHLYFYWYRQILGQKVEFLVSFYNNEISEKSEIFDDQFSVERPDGSNFTLKIRSTKLEDSAMYFCASRTVGETQYFGPGTRLLVL.